In its sample, the clone carrying this T cell receptor beta chain was seen once. Clones were read by immunoSEQ multiplex PCR, and TCRdb kept only the in-frame ones, dropping some. The sample lists approximately 220,000 clones; about four fifths were seen once. The CDR3 extends over 14 amino acids. Germline CDR1 is MDHEN and CDR2 is SYDVKM. V shed 7 bases and J shed 6 bases, with 16 bases lying between them. The sample is drawn from a study of blood T cell repertoires in COVID-19. Background on the study: The cDNA or gDNA used as material had been derived from T cells, B-cell-depleted T cells, or PBMCs.

Enrollees, roughly 18 to 90 years old, lived in 24 US areas. Cohorts were determined from participant-reported clinical history. A case of COVID-19 had been met by exposed participants within 2 weeks before study entry. The origin of this receptor is a woman aged 50 to 60 who had been exposed to COVID-19. The chain joins TRBV28 to TRBJ1-5; D is possibly TRBD1 (5 bases). Sequenced input: PBMCs or T cells enriched from blood (not recorded which). As DNA, the CDR3 is TGTGCCAGCATCCGATCCCAGGGTAGTCAGCCCCAGCATTTT. This sequence encodes CASIRSQGSQPQHF.